Below are 10 T cell receptor beta chains sequenced from a single sample in a study of T cells in Graves' hyperthyroidism and ophthalmopathy. Researchers amplified the TCR beta CDR3 regions from RNA transcripts. The primer set for the first-round RT-PCR of the TCR CDR3 was HTBI. TCRdb ran MiXCR on the multiplex PCR reads and lists one entry per CDR3 protein. The repertoire consists of roughly 520,000 distinct CDR3 sequences, with around a quarter occurring once and the leading ten covering roughly 12%. The sequencing sample was made of blood. These receptors came from a woman aged 30 to 39 with Graves' ophthalmopathy.

This chain uses TRBV28 with TRBJ2-5, with a possible D match to TRBD2 (6 bases). V was pared by 7 bases and J by 5 bases, with 17 bases between. CDR3 size: 14 residues. The germline gives CDR1 MDHEN, CDR2 SYDVKM. As DNA, the CDR3 is TGTGCCAGCATTAAGCCCCGACTAGGGGAGACCCAGTACTTC. Amino acids: CASIKPRLGETQYF.

This clonotype was seen many times. V usage is TRBV5-6 and J usage is TRBJ2-7; possibly TRBD1 for D (6 bases). CDR1 is SGHDT and CDR2 is YYEEEE in the germline V gene. This CDR3 has 17 amino acids. Trimming shortened V by 4 bases and J by 1 base, and 21 bases separated the two germline ends. The CDR3 spells CASSGYGQFTSSYEQYF. The CDR3 DNA reads TGTGCCAGCAGCGGCTACGGACAGTTCACGTCTTCCTACGAGCAGTACTTC. The entire variable domain, with the rest obtained from reference TRBV5-6 and TRBJ2-7, is as follows: DAGVTQSPTHLIKTRGQQVTLRCSPKSGHDTVSWYQQALGQGPQFIFQYYEEEERQRGNFPDRFSGHQFPNYSSELNVNALLLGDSALYLCASSGYGQFTSSYEQYFGPGTRLTVT.

The chain couples TRBV27 to TRBJ2-7; 7 bases are shared with TRBD1. The CDR3 extends over 17 amino acids. Germline V gives CDR1 MNHEY, CDR2 SMNVEV (reference sequence). The V segment lost 2 bases and the J segment 5 bases; nucleotides outside the gene matches: 15. The CDR3, as DNA: TGTGCCAGCAGTTTAGATTTTAGGAAGGGGGCCGAGGACGAGCAGTACTTC. This codes for CASSLDFRKGAEDEQYF.

This clonotype was observed many times. The rearrangement joins TRBV10-3 to TRBJ1-2, with no clear D. V was shortened by 0 bases and J by 6 bases, with 11 bases between the two germline ends. The CDR3 sequence is 14 residues long. Per the germline V gene, CDR1 is ENHRY and CDR2 is SYGVKD. The DNA for the CDR3 is TGTGCCATCAGTGAGTCGGGAGCGGCCGATGGCTACACCTTC. This gives the protein CAISESGAADGYTF.

The CDR3 spells CASRIGGGLEETQYF. The CDR3 DNA sequence: TGTGCCAGCAGGATAGGCGGGGGCTTGGAGGAGACCCAGTACTTC. This chain uses TRBV28 with TRBJ2-5; perhaps TRBD2 as D (7 bases). From germline, CDR1 is MDHEN and CDR2 SYDVKM. The ends were cut back, 6 bases at V and 5 bases at J, with 19 bases in the middle. The CDR3 is 15 amino acids.

Only a few counts were recorded for this clonotype. This chain uses TRBV7-8 with TRBJ2-7; perhaps D is TRBD1 or TRBD2 (5 bases each). V shed 1 base and J shed 6 bases, with 13 bases lying between them. CDR1 is SGHVS and CDR2 is FQNEAQ in the germline V gene. This CDR3 contains 14 residues. The DNA for the CDR3 is TGTGCCAGCAGCTTAGGGGGGTCGCGGCCCGAGCAGTACTTC. It specifies CASSLGGSRPEQYF.

This clonotype came up many times. This rearrangement joins TRBV6-9 to TRBJ2-7; maybe TRBD2 (5 bases). CDR3 length equals 13 residues. Germline CDR1 is MNHGY and CDR2 is SVAAGI. The V gene lost 7 bases and the J gene lost 5 bases, with 15 bases spanning the gap. CDR3 region: CASIWTPFHEQYF. CDR3 bases: TGTGCCAGCATTTGGACTCCTTTCCACGAGCAGTACTTC.

This clonotype was seen at least ten times. This chain joins TRBV11-2 and TRBJ2-7; D possibly uses TRBD1 or TRBD2 (5 bases each). The V gene's germline CDR1 is SGHAT and CDR2 FQNNGV. The V and J ends lost 0 bases and 2 bases respectively, with 11 bases between them. The CDR3 runs 15 residues. CDR3 residues: CASSLEALGAYEQYF. DNA for the CDR3: TGTGCCAGCAGCTTAGAAGCCTTGGGGGCCTACGAGCAGTACTTC.

This clonotype was recorded at least ten times. The DNA of the CDR3 is TGTGCCATCGGGACTAGCGGGTACGAGCAGTACTTC. It is translated as CAIGTSGYEQYF. The V and J genes are TRBV10-3 and TRBJ2-7; 12 nucleotides align to TRBD2. Trimming took 8 bases from V and 4 from J; bases not matched to a gene: 0. Germline-derived CDR1 and CDR2 are ENHRY and SYGVKD. This CDR3 comprises 12 residues.

This clonotype showed up just once. The rearrangement links TRBV19 to TRBJ1-2; 7 bases agree with TRBD1. This CDR3 comprises 16 residues. The J segment lost 7 bases and the V segment lost 3 bases, leaving 14 bases of the junction unmatched. Germline-derived CDR1 and CDR2 are LNHDA and SQIVND (reference sequence). The DNA of the CDR3 is TGTGCCAGTAGTATTAACTCCGGACAGGTGAACCCTGGCTACACCTTC. This encodes CASSINSGQVNPGYTF.